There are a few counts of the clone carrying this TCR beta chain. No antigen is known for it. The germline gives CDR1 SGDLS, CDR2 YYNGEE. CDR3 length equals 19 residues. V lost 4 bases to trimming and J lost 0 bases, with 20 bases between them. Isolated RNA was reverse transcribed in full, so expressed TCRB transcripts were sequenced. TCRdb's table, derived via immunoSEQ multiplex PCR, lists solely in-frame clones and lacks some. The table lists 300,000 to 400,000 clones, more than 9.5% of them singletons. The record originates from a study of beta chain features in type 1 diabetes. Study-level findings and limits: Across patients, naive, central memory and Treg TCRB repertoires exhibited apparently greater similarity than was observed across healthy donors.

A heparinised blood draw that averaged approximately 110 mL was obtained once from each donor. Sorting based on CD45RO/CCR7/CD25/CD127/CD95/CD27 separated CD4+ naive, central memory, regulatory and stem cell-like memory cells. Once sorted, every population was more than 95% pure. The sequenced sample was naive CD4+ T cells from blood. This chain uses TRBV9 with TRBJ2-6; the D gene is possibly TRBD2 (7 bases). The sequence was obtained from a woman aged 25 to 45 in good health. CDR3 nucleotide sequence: TGTGCCAGCAGCCCCTTGGCGAGGGGGGGCGCCTCTGGGGCCAACGTCCTGACTTTC. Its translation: CASSPLARGGASGANVLTF.